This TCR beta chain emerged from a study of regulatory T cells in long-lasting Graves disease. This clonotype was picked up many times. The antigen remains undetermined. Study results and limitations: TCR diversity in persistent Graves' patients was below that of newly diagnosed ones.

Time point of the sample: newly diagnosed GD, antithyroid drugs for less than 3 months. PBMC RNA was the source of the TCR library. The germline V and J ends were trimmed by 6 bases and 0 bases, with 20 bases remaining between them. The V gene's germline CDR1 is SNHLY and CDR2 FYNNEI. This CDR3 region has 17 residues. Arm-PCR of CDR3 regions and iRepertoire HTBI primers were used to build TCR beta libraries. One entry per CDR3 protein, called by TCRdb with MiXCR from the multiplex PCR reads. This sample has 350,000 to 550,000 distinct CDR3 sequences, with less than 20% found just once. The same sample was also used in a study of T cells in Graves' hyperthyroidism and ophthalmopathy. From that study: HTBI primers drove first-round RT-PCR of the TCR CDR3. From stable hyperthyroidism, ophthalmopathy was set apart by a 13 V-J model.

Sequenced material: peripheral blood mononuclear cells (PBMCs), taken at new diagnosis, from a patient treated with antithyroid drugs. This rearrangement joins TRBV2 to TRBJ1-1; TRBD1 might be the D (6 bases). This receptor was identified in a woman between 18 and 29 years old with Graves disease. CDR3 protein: CASRVGGLPSMNTEAFF. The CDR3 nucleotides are TGTGCCAGCAGGGTAGGGGGACTGCCTTCCATGAACACTGAAGCTTTCTTT.